The 18 T cell receptor beta chains below come from one sample, sequenced in a study of blood T cells in healthy people across ages. The authors ran a second PCR of 7 to 11 cycles using a sample-barcoded 5' primer and a J-beta primer mix. TCRdb independently ran MiXCR on the 5' RACE reads; one entry per CDR3 protein. The sample includes 380,000 or so distinct CDR3 sequences, approximately 52% of them seen just once. The sample taken for sequencing was blood. The receptor source for this set is a man aged 60-69 years in good health.

The chain is built from TRBV10-3 and TRBJ1-1; 9 positions agree with TRBD1. Looked up from germline, CDR1 is ENHRY and CDR2 is SYGVKD. This CDR3 has 14 amino acids. The junction had 6 bases not matched to a gene; V was cut back by 7 bases and J by 3 bases. This chain's CDR3 is CAIIPGQGHTEAFF. DNA for the CDR3: TGTGCCATCATTCCAGGACAGGGGCACACTGAAGCTTTCTTT.

The chain links TRBV28 to TRBJ2-5, with TRBD2 as a possible D gene (5 bases). Trimming took 3 bases from V and 6 from J, leaving 11 bases between them. The CDR3 spans 13 residues. Germline CDR1 MDHEN, CDR2 SYDVKM. CDR3 protein: CASSLVPGKTQYF. DNA of the CDR3: TGTGCCAGCAGTTTGGTCCCCGGGAAGACCCAGTACTTC.

V is TRBV18 and J is TRBJ2-1, with 9 bases fitting TRBD2. The V segment lost 0 bases and the J segment 9 bases; nucleotides outside the gene matches: 9. The CDR3 extends over 16 amino acids. Germline V CDR1 and CDR2: KGHSH, LQKENI. As DNA, the CDR3 is TGTGCCAGCTCACCACCGGGGCGAGCGGGAGGAGGTGAGCAGTTCTTC. Protein: CASSPPGRAGGGEQFF.

This clonotype was recorded a few times. This chain links TRBV20-1 with TRBJ2-7; maybe TRBD2 (6 bases). Trimming removed 0 bases at V and 4 bases at J, with 13 bases between. CDR3 length equals 14 residues. The germline V gene has CDR1 DFQATT and CDR2 SNEGSKA (reference sequence). CDR3 region: CSAREGGTGYEQYF. The CDR3 nucleotides read TGCAGTGCTAGAGAGGGGGGAACCGGTTACGAGCAGTACTTC.

This clonotype was counted between two and nine times. The rearrangement links TRBV5-1 to TRBJ1-2; D not resolved. The germline V gene has CDR1 SGHRS and CDR2 YFSETQ. Deletions cut 4 bases from V and 3 bases from J, with 13 bases between. The CDR3 spans 14 residues. The CDR3 loop is CASSPVAGDYGYTF. CDR3 DNA: TGCGCCAGCAGCCCAGTAGCCGGGGACTATGGCTACACCTTC.

This clonotype was observed a few times. V and J are TRBV10-3 and TRBJ2-1; the D gene could be TRBD1 or TRBD2 (5 bases each). The CDR3 is 12 amino acids. Germline V gene sequence: CDR1 ENHRY, CDR2 SYGVKD. The ends were cut back, 2 bases at V and 7 bases at J, with 6 bases in the middle. The CDR3 DNA reads as TGTGCCATCAGTGAGGGGGGAAATGAGCAGTTCTTC. Its translation is CAISEGGNEQFF.

This clonotype has just a few counts. This chain uses TRBV2 with TRBJ2-5; a weak D match, TRBD1 (6 bases). V lost 7 bases and J 5 bases, leaving 14 bases between the germline ends. Germline assignment: CDR1 SNHLY and CDR2 FYNNEI. The CDR3 contains 13 residues. CDR3 coding DNA: TGTGCCAGCACCCGGACAGTGGGGGAGACCCAGTACTTC. Encoded protein: CASTRTVGETQYF.

This clonotype was picked up a small number of times. This chain links TRBV12-3 or TRBV12-4 with TRBJ1-1; 8 bases line up with TRBD1. Trimming removed 5 bases from V and 5 bases from J; junction bases left unmatched: 10. CDR3 size: 15 residues. The CDR3 bases are TGTGCCAGCAGTCCCCAGGGGGCCTTGCGGACTGAAGCTTTCTTT. This translates into CASSPQGALRTEAFF.

This clonotype was counted only a few times. This chain connects TRBV2 to TRBJ1-4; 9 positions agree with TRBD1. The germline V gene encodes CDR1 SNHLY and CDR2 FYNNEI. J gave up 6 bases and V 1 base, and 3 bases lay outside the gene matches. CDR3 length equals 15 residues. The CDR3 sequence is CASSEGGTGYEKLFF. The CDR3 DNA reads TGTGCCAGCAGTGAAGGGGGGACAGGGTATGAAAAACTGTTTTTT. Looking up the rest from reference TRBV2 and TRBJ1-4 gives the full variable domain: EPEVTQTPSHQVTQMGQEVILRCVPISNHLYFYWYRQILGQKVEFLVSFYNNEISEKSEIFDDQFSVERPDGSNFTLKIRSTKLEDSAMYFCASSEGGTGYEKLFFGSGTQLSVL.

This clonotype was detected a few times. This chain's CDR3 is CASSPRQRGSPLHF. CDR3 DNA: TGTGCCAGCAGCCCTCGACAAAGGGGTTCACCCCTCCACTTT. The chain joins TRBV28 to TRBJ1-6, with D perhaps TRBD1 (5 bases). V lost 6 bases and J lost 9, with 15 bases in between. CDR3 size: 14 residues. Germline CDR1 MDHEN, CDR2 SYDVKM.

This chain joins TRBV28 and TRBJ2-4; 10 nucleotides match TRBD1. The ends lost 3 bases at V and 8 bases at J; junction bases unmatched: 10. The CDR3 loop spans 16 amino acids. Germline V gene lookup returns CDR1 MDHEN and CDR2 SYDVKM. Here the CDR3 reads CASSFIGGTGDDIQYF. CDR3 bases: TGTGCCAGCAGTTTTATCGGTGGGACAGGGGATGACATTCAGTACTTC.

CDR3 sequence: CASSPGDGLANEQFF. CDR3 DNA sequence: TGCGCCAGCAGCCCAGGGGATGGGCTAGCCAATGAGCAGTTCTTC. J is TRBJ2-1 and V is TRBV5-1, with D possibly being TRBD1 (6 bases). This CDR3 region has 15 residues. V lost 4 bases, J lost 6 bases, and 17 bases lay in between. Germline lookup yields CDR1 SGHRS and CDR2 YFSETQ.

The chain combines TRBV12-3 or TRBV12-4 with TRBJ2-1, with 12 nucleotides matching TRBD2. V lost 5 bases, J lost 0 bases, and 5 bases stayed unmatched. There are 17 residues in the CDR3. The CDR3, as DNA: TGTGCCAGCAGTCGGACTAGCGGGGCCTCCTCCTACAATGAGCAGTTCTTC. This translates into CASSRTSGASSYNEQFF.

The DNA for the CDR3 is TGTGCCAGCAGCGCCCCGGGACAGGGTTACGAGCAGTACTTC. As protein: CASSAPGQGYEQYF. This rearrangement joins TRBV7-9 to TRBJ2-7; 9 nucleotides agree with TRBD1. Germline loops: CDR1 SEHNR, CDR2 FQNEAQ (reference sequence). This CDR3 has 14 amino acids. J was trimmed by 4 bases and V by 5 bases; bases with no gene match: 6.

The CDR3 DNA is TGCAGTGCTAGAGGGGGACTAGCGGAAAATGAGCAGTTCTTC. Its translation: CSARGGLAENEQFF. The chain carries TRBV20-1 and TRBJ2-1, with 11 bases matching TRBD2. The CDR3 covers 14 residues. Germline V gene sequence: CDR1 DFQATT, CDR2 SNEGSKA (reference sequence). Trimming removed 1 base from V and 7 bases from J; junction bases left unmatched: 3.

Many counts were recorded for this clonotype. The rearrangement links TRBV29-1 to TRBJ2-1; D is unresolved. CDR1 is SQVTM, CDR2 ANQGSEA, per germline. The CDR3 spans 13 residues. V lost 4 bases and J 0 bases, leaving 7 bases between the germline ends. Here the CDR3 DNA reads TGCAGCGTTGGCCCAGGCTCCTACAATGAGCAGTTCTTC. Protein product: CSVGPGSYNEQFF.

The chain combines TRBV6-2 or TRBV6-3 with TRBJ2-6; D is undetermined. The CDR3 contains 14 residues. Trimming cost V 8 bases and J 2 bases, with 10 bases left between them. CDR1 and CDR2 from the germline V gene are MNHEY and SVGEGT. CDR3 nucleotide sequence: TGTGCCAGCGCAGACGTAGCTGGGGCCAACGTCCTGACTTTC. Amino acids: CASADVAGANVLTF.

The rearrangement uses TRBV6-6 and TRBJ2-1, with 10 bases aligning to TRBD2. The CDR3 runs to 16 residues. The V gene's germline CDR1 is MNHNY and CDR2 SVGAGI (reference sequence). V gave up 2 bases and J gave up 4 bases; unmatched junction bases: 5. CDR3 loop: CASSYRQLAGYNEQFF. Written as DNA, the CDR3 is TGTGCCAGCAGTTACCGACAACTAGCGGGGTACAATGAGCAGTTCTTC.